This passage covers 25 T cell receptor beta chains from one sample sequenced in a study of blood T cell repertoires in COVID-19. The data were produced by immunoSEQ multiplex PCR, yet TCRdb's version contains in-frame clones alone and is incomplete. The sample carries some 300,000 clones, roughly 87% recorded once. Sequences were obtained from PBMCs or T cells enriched from blood (not recorded which). The receptors derive from a woman aged 30 to 39 who had recovered from COVID-19.

Comment on this clone: At the DNA level, this CDR3 is encoded by other sequences in the same sample as well. The CDR3 reads CASSPGQETQYF. The CDR3 DNA sequence: TGTGCCAGCTCACCGGGGCAGGAGACCCAGTACTTC. V is TRBV18 and J is TRBJ2-5, with D maybe TRBD1 (5 bases). The V end lost 3 bases, the J end lost 5 bases, and 7 bases lay between the germline ends. The CDR3 contains 12 residues. Germline V CDR1 and CDR2: KGHSH, LQKENI. The whole variable domain, filled in from reference TRBV18 and TRBJ2-5, reads NAGVMQNPRHLVRRRGQEARLRCSPMKGHSHVYWYRQLPEEGLKFMVYLQKENIIDESGMPKERFSAEFPKEGPSILRIQQVVRGDSAAYFCASSPGQETQYFGPGTRLLVL.

The rearrangement links TRBV21-1 to TRBJ2-5; TRBD2, the table's D call, lacks a check against the DNA. TRBV21-1 counts as a pseudogene. The CDR3 has 14 amino acids. The chain's CDR3 is CASKGLDSRETQYF. In DNA form, the CDR3 reads TGTGCCAGCAAAGGTCTCGACTCCCGGGAGACCCAGTACTTC.

The chain links TRBV12-3 or TRBV12-4 to TRBJ1-1; 7 bases align to TRBD1. The V gene end was trimmed by 3 bases and the J gene end by 6 bases; junction bases not matched to a gene: 4. The CDR3 totals 13 residues. Here the CDR3 reads CASSFLGQAEAFF. DNA for the CDR3: TGTGCCAGCAGTTTTCTTGGACAGGCTGAAGCTTTCTTT.

The chain joins TRBV27 to TRBJ2-3; 13 nucleotides line up with TRBD2. Germline CDR1 MNHEY, CDR2 SMNVEV (reference sequence). With 8 bases clipped from V and 0 bases from J, the junction kept 14 bases outside the gene matches. The CDR3 consists of 19 residues. CDR3 loop: CASPRTSGGGPLSTDTQYF. CDR3 bases: TGTGCCAGCCCTAGGACTAGCGGGGGAGGTCCCCTAAGCACAGATACGCAGTATTTT.

The rearrangement links TRBV6-5 to TRBJ1-1; D perhaps matches TRBD1 (6 bases). V was clipped by 6 bases and J by 5 bases, with 10 bases between them. CDR3 length: 12 amino acids. Germline assignment: CDR1 MNHEY and CDR2 SVGAGI. Here the CDR3 DNA reads TGTGCCAGCAGCCCCGACAGGACTGAAGCTTTCTTT. Encoded protein: CASSPDRTEAFF.

The rearrangement joins TRBV7-3 to TRBJ2-2; 12 bases are a match to TRBD2. V trimming: 3 bases; J trimming: 1 base; junction bases outside the gene matches: 15. Germline CDR1 and CDR2: SGHTA and FQGTGA. The CDR3 spans 21 residues. The CDR3 region has the DNA TGTGCCAGCAGCTTCGTTAAGGGATCTAGCGGGAGGGCCGGGAACACCGGGGAGCTGTTTTTT. Translating it yields CASSFVKGSSGRAGNTGELFF.

The chain couples TRBV18 to TRBJ2-2; 8 nucleotides align to TRBD2. CDR3 length: 15 residues. In germline, CDR1 is KGHSH, CDR2 LQKENI. Losses at the gene ends were 8 bases for V and 5 bases for J; bases not matched to a gene: 10. The chain's CDR3 is CASARDSGVTGELFF. The CDR3 DNA reads as TGTGCCAGCGCCCGTGATAGCGGGGTTACCGGGGAGCTGTTTTTT.

The rearrangement uses TRBV6-5 and TRBJ2-7, with TRBD2 matching over 9 bases. The CDR3 is made up of 14 amino acids. The ends lost 7 bases at V and 1 base at J; junction bases unmatched: 5. Germline V gives CDR1 MNHEY, CDR2 SVGAGI. CDR3 nucleotides: TGTGCCAGCACCGTAGCGGGAGCGTCCTACGAGCAGTACTTC. It codes for CASTVAGASYEQYF.

V usage is TRBV6-4 and J usage is TRBJ1-1; tentative D call: TRBD1 (5 bases). The V gene's germline CDR1 is MRHNA and CDR2 SNTAGT. The CDR3 has 14 amino acids. Deletions cut 5 bases from V and 4 bases from J, with 14 bases between. The CDR3 reads CASSLGGDRTEAFF. The CDR3 coding sequence is TGTGCCAGCAGTCTGGGGGGAGACCGCACTGAAGCTTTCTTT.

V gene TRBV28 combines with J gene TRBJ2-7; D is unresolved. The V and J ends lost 5 bases and 0 bases respectively, with 5 bases between them. The CDR3 extends over 12 amino acids. The germline CDR1 and CDR2 sequences are MDHEN and SYDVKM. The CDR3 spells CASSPVSYEQYF. The CDR3 nucleotides read TGTGCCAGCAGTCCCGTCTCCTACGAGCAGTACTTC.

V and J are TRBV9 and TRBJ2-1, with TRBD2 matching over 7 bases. V was clipped by 4 bases and J by 6 bases; unmatched bases: 13. In germline, CDR1 is SGDLS, CDR2 YYNGEE. CDR3 length equals 16 residues. CDR3 sequence reads: CASSTTGVAGGNEQFF. CDR3 sequence (DNA): TGTGCCAGCAGCACAACGGGGGTAGCGGGCGGCAATGAGCAGTTCTTC.

This chain connects TRBV19 to TRBJ1-3, with a possible D match to TRBD1 (6 bases). The germline V gene has CDR1 LNHDA and CDR2 SQIVND (reference sequence). This CDR3 contains 17 residues. Deletions cut 3 bases from V and 2 bases from J, with 17 bases between. The CDR3 loop is CASSITITGLPGNTIYF. In DNA, the CDR3 is TGTGCCAGTAGTATTACGATAACAGGGCTCCCTGGAAACACCATATATTTT.

The chain is built from TRBV5-1 and TRBJ1-4; 8 bases match TRBD1. The CDR3 has 14 residues. V was pared by 4 bases and J by 11 bases, with 10 bases of the junction left unmatched. The germline V gene has CDR1 SGHRS and CDR2 YFSETQ. CDR3 protein: CASSVRGPGRKLFF. CDR3 sequence (DNA): TGCGCCAGCAGCGTCAGGGGGCCGGGTCGGAAACTGTTTTTT. The full variable domain, rest sourced from reference TRBV5-1 and TRBJ1-4, is KAGVTQTPRYLIKTRGQQVTLSCSPISGHRSVSWYQQTPGQGLQFLFEYFSETQRNKGNFPGRFSGRQFSNSRSEMNVSTLELGDSALYLCASSVRGPGRKLFFGSGTQLSVL.

The chain links TRBV4-2 to TRBJ2-7; TRBD1 aligns across 12 bases. CDR3 length: 15 amino acids. After removal of 3 bases from V and 4 bases from J, the junction contained 4 bases not matched to a gene. The V gene's germline CDR1 is LGHNA and CDR2 YNFKEQ. CDR3 sequence reads: CASSQGQGALYEQYF. The CDR3 DNA follows: TGTGCCAGCAGCCAGGGACAGGGGGCACTGTACGAGCAGTACTTC.

The chain has TRBV27 and TRBJ2-3; perhaps TRBD2 as D (5 bases). The CDR3 sequence is 13 residues long. With 7 bases removed from V and 4 bases from J, the gap between germline ends came to 12 bases. The germline V gene encodes CDR1 MNHEY and CDR2 SMNVEV (reference sequence). CDR3 loop: CASKLAMSDTQYF. The CDR3 DNA is TGTGCCAGCAAGCTAGCTATGTCAGATACGCAGTATTTT.

This chain uses TRBV27 with TRBJ2-7; TRBD2 agrees at 7 bases. With V trimmed by 2 bases and J by 2 bases, 6 bases remained unmatched. The germline V gene encodes CDR1 MNHEY and CDR2 SMNVEV (reference sequence). This CDR3 is 15 amino acids long. CDR3 bases: TGTGCCAGCAGTTTAGGGAGGGATGGGGCCTACGAGCAGTACTTC. Encoded protein: CASSLGRDGAYEQYF.

The chain employs TRBV10-1 and TRBJ1-2; D not certain. The CDR3 is 10 residues long. The germline V gene has CDR1 WNHNN and CDR2 SYGVQD (reference sequence). V shed 5 bases and J shed 7 bases, with 5 bases lying between them. The CDR3 DNA follows: TGCGCCAGCAGTCACAGTGGCTACACCTTC. It yields the protein CASSHSGYTF.

V gene TRBV29-1 combines with J gene TRBJ2-5; 10 bases align to TRBD1. This CDR3 comprises 15 residues. V dropped 4 bases and J dropped 1; count of bases not matched to a gene: 6. The germline V gene has CDR1 SQVTM and CDR2 ANQGSEA. CDR3 residues: CSVVPGQGFQETQYF. The CDR3 nucleotides read TGCAGCGTTGTCCCGGGACAGGGGTTCCAAGAGACCCAGTACTTC.

The V call is TRBV11-2, the J call TRBJ2-7; 8 bases agree with TRBD1. The CDR3 has 18 amino acids. Trimming removed 5 bases from V and 2 bases from J; junction bases left unmatched: 17. The germline CDR1 and CDR2 sequences are SGHAT and FQNNGV. This CDR3 is CASSPTQSGGRAAYEQYF. CDR3 nucleotide sequence: TGTGCCAGCAGCCCCACCCAGTCAGGGGGCCGAGCGGCCTACGAGCAGTACTTC.

This clone was observed a single time. The chain uses TRBV6-2 or TRBV6-3 and TRBJ2-1, with D possibly TRBD2 on 6 matching bases. The germline gives CDR1 MNHEY, CDR2 SVGEGT. The CDR3 totals 16 residues. V was shortened by 6 bases and J by 0 bases, with 15 bases between the two germline ends. CDR3 loop: CASSKTSPSSYNEQFF. The DNA for the CDR3 is TGTGCCAGCAGCAAAACTAGCCCTAGCTCCTACAATGAGCAGTTCTTC.

The chain has TRBV7-2 and TRBJ2-7; no definite D call. This CDR3 has 13 amino acids. Trimming took 5 bases from V and 3 from J, leaving 11 bases between them. Germline V gene lookup returns CDR1 SGHTA and CDR2 FQGNSA. The CDR3 region has the DNA TGTGCCAGCAGCCAGCCGACAAACTACGAGCAGTACTTC. Translation: CASSQPTNYEQYF.

This clone appeared a single time. This sequence joins TRBV7-8 and TRBJ1-2, with D perhaps matching TRBD1 (5 bases). Germline CDR1 and CDR2: SGHVS and FQNEAQ. This CDR3 has 14 amino acids. The V end was cut by 1 base, the J end by 1 base, with 7 bases between. For the CDR3, the DNA is TGTGCCAGCAGCTTAGTCAGGGATAACTATGGCTACACCTTC. It translates to CASSLVRDNYGYTF.

The V call is TRBV7-3, the J call TRBJ1-6; D remains unclear. The V end was cut by 2 bases, the J end by 9 bases, with 8 bases between. The CDR3 loop spans 13 amino acids. Germline CDR1 reads SGHTA; CDR2 reads FQGTGA. DNA of the CDR3: TGTGCCAGCAGCTTAGAGGCGTCTTCACCCCTCCACTTT. This sequence encodes CASSLEASSPLHF.

This clone appeared a few times. The rearrangement joins TRBV27 to TRBJ1-5; possibly TRBD1 for D (6 bases). V was clipped by 6 bases and J by 4 bases, with 16 bases between them. The germline gives CDR1 MNHEY, CDR2 SMNVEV (reference sequence). The CDR3 covers 15 residues. The CDR3 DNA reads as TGTGCCAGCAGGTCCTGGACAGTTCCTAATCAGCCCCAGCATTTT. As protein: CASRSWTVPNQPQHF.

The V gene is TRBV27, the J gene TRBJ2-7; possibly TRBD2 for D (7 bases). From germline, CDR1 is MNHEY and CDR2 SMNVEV (reference sequence). V lost 5 bases and J lost 2, with 19 bases in between. The CDR3 extends over 16 amino acids. Written as DNA, the CDR3 is TGTGCCAGCAGTATAAACCGGGGAGGGGGACCCTACGAGCAGTACTTC. Its translation: CASSINRGGGPYEQYF.